The 25 T cell receptor beta chains given below trace back to one sample, sequenced in a study of T cell repertoires in cytomegalovirus infection. Their specific antigens are unknown. TCRdb analysed the reads with MiXCR anew, one entry per CDR3 protein. In the table there are about 830,000 distinct CDR3 sequences, 30% to 35% of which are singletons. Sequencing used cultured CD8+ T cells from PBMCs, obtained from culture after CMV antigen stimulation. Receptors originate from a human donor in good health (CMV status not recorded). Some clones in this sample may be carry-over from other donors' samples.

The J gene is TRBJ2-3, the V gene TRBV24-1, with 7 nucleotides matching TRBD2. Looked up from germline, CDR1 is KGHDR and CDR2 is SFDVKD. Trimming cost V 4 bases and J 2 bases; bases outside gene matches: 5. The CDR3 loop spans 15 amino acids. The CDR3 reads CATSDRGDFTDTQYF. Written as DNA, the CDR3 is TGTGCCACCAGTGACCGGGGGGACTTCACAGATACGCAGTATTTT.

This clonotype was seen ten or more times. The rearrangement uses TRBV7-6 and TRBJ2-5; the D is unclear. This CDR3 contains 11 residues. V lost 8 bases to trimming and J lost 3 bases, with 7 bases between them. Per germline, CDR1 SGHVS and CDR2 FNYEAQ. The CDR3 sequence is CASGGEETQYF. In nucleotides, the CDR3 is TGTGCCAGCGGCGGAGAAGAGACCCAGTACTTC.

The chain links TRBV5-1 to TRBJ2-6; D possibly uses TRBD1 or TRBD2 (7 bases each). The CDR3 totals 18 residues. V was shortened by 4 bases and J by 2 bases, with 19 bases between the two germline ends. Germline CDR1 SGHRS, CDR2 YFSETQ. The CDR3 loop is CASSRQGLISTGANVLTF. The CDR3 DNA sequence: TGCGCCAGCAGCCGACAGGGACTAATCTCTACTGGGGCCAACGTCCTGACTTTC.

This clonotype was seen repeatedly, ten times or more. The chain recombines TRBV7-9 with TRBJ2-1; the match to TRBD2 covers 10 bases. J lost 6 bases, V lost 4 bases, and 12 bases had no gene match. The CDR3 sequence is 17 residues long. The germline gives CDR1 SEHNR, CDR2 FQNEAQ (reference sequence). The CDR3 coding sequence is TGTGCCAGCAGCTCATCAGTGCTCCTAGCGGGGGTCAATGAGCAGTTCTTC. Its protein is CASSSSVLLAGVNEQFF. Together with reference TRBV7-9 and TRBJ2-1, the CDR3 gives the full variable domain: DTGVSQNPRHKITKRGQNVTFRCDPISEHNRLYWYRQTLGQGPEFLTYFQNEAQLEKSRLLSDRFSAERPKGSFSTLEIQRTEQGDSAMYLCASSSSVLLAGVNEQFFGPGTRLTVL.

This clonotype came up a few times. V gene TRBV28 combines with J gene TRBJ1-1, with 9 bases matching TRBD1. The V gene end was trimmed by 4 bases and the J gene end by 3 bases; junction bases not matched to a gene: 6. CDR1 MDHEN and CDR2 SYDVKM come from the germline V gene. This CDR3 is 15 amino acids long. CDR3 sequence reads: CASSSGTGWHTEAFF. CDR3 nucleotides: TGTGCCAGCAGTTCCGGGACAGGGTGGCACACTGAAGCTTTCTTT.

This clonotype was seen more than once but under ten times. V usage is TRBV7-9 and J usage is TRBJ2-2; D gene unclear. Looked up from germline, CDR1 is SEHNR and CDR2 is FQNEAQ (reference sequence). The V end was cut by 4 bases, the J end by 6 bases, with 12 bases between. The CDR3 spans 14 residues. CDR3 region: CASSSTDRSGELFF. The CDR3 DNA reads as TGTGCCAGCAGCTCTACGGATCGGTCCGGGGAGCTGTTTTTT.

In this sample, this clonotype turned up a few times. The rearrangement links TRBV2 to TRBJ2-1, with TRBD2 matching 11 bases. J was trimmed by 5 bases and V by 7 bases; bases with no gene match: 4. CDR3 length: 14 amino acids. CDR1 is SNHLY and CDR2 is FYNNEI in the germline V gene. CDR3 protein: CASTILAGDNEQFF. CDR3 DNA sequence: TGTGCCAGCACCATACTAGCGGGGGACAATGAGCAGTTCTTC.

The J gene is TRBJ2-1, the V gene TRBV5-8; 7 bases align to TRBD2. Trimming at V came to 1 base and at J to 7 bases, leaving 8 bases not matched to a gene. This CDR3 contains 15 residues. CDR1 is SGHTS, CDR2 YDEGEE, per germline. In nucleotides, the CDR3 is TGTGCCAGCAGCTTGCGGGGGGAGTCTATGAATGAGCAGTTCTTC. This codes for CASSLRGESMNEQFF.

The chain carries TRBV27 and TRBJ2-7, with a possible D match to TRBD1 (5 bases). The V gene lost 8 bases and the J gene lost 5 bases, with 16 bases spanning the gap. CDR1 and CDR2 (germline): MNHEY, SMNVEV (reference sequence). The CDR3 totals 13 residues. The CDR3 loop reads CASRSRVFHEQYF. In DNA, the CDR3 is TGTGCCAGCCGAAGCAGGGTATTCCACGAGCAGTACTTC.

This clonotype was observed a handful of times. The V gene is TRBV11-3, the J gene TRBJ1-1, with no clear D. The germline V gene encodes CDR1 SGHNT and CDR2 YENEEA. V lost 2 bases, J lost 4 bases, and 8 bases lay in between. The CDR3 totals 13 residues. The CDR3 bases are TGTGCCAGCAGCTTAAGGTCAGCCACTGAAGCTTTCTTT. It codes for CASSLRSATEAFF.

A few counts support this clonotype. This rearrangement joins TRBV13 to TRBJ2-2; D perhaps matches TRBD1 (6 bases). Germline V gene data show CDR1 as PRHDT and CDR2 as FYEKMQ (reference sequence). The V and J ends lost 5 bases and 3 bases respectively, with 19 bases between them. The CDR3 has 17 amino acids. CDR3 protein: CASSIPTGLGDTGELFF. As DNA, the CDR3 is TGTGCCAGCAGCATACCTACAGGGCTCGGGGACACCGGGGAGCTGTTTTTT.

A single count supports this clonotype. V is TRBV7-2 and J is TRBJ2-7; 13 bases fit TRBD2. Germline V gene data show CDR1 as SGHTA and CDR2 as FQGNSA. CDR3 length: 14 amino acids. V shed 6 bases, J shed 4 bases, and the junction held 3 bases outside the gene matches. This chain's CDR3 is CASSRTSGSYEQYF. CDR3 nucleotide sequence: TGTGCCAGCAGTCGGACTAGCGGGAGTTACGAGCAGTACTTC.

This clonotype was recorded a few times. The V and J genes are TRBV11-2 and TRBJ1-6; D not certain. Germline assignment: CDR1 SGHAT and CDR2 FQNNGV. This CDR3 has 15 amino acids. The V end lost 1 base, the J end lost 3 bases, and 7 bases lay between the germline ends. As DNA, the CDR3 is TGTGCCAGCAGCTTAGCGGCCGGCTATAATTCACCCCTCCACTTT. Translation: CASSLAAGYNSPLHF.

This clonotype was counted only a few times. The V gene is TRBV2, the J gene TRBJ2-4; TRBD2 might be the D (6 bases). Trimming shortened V by 8 bases and J by 1 base, and 9 bases separated the two germline ends. Germline loops: CDR1 SNHLY, CDR2 FYNNEI. The CDR3 is 13 amino acids. As DNA, the CDR3 is TGTGCCAGCTTAGGGACTGCCAAAAACATTCAGTACTTC. It encodes CASLGTAKNIQYF.

The rearrangement uses TRBV19 and TRBJ2-2; weak D call: TRBD2 (6 bases). The CDR3 covers 13 residues. CDR1 is LNHDA and CDR2 is SQIVND in the germline V gene (reference sequence). V shed 9 bases and J shed 7 bases, with 15 bases lying between them. CDR3 DNA sequence: TGTGCCAGCACGACTAGGCGGGGCGGGGAGCTGTTTTTT. As protein: CASTTRRGGELFF.

V is TRBV5-1 and J is TRBJ2-1; TRBD2 is a possible D gene (7 bases). The CDR3 runs to 13 residues. Germline CDR1 reads SGHRS; CDR2 reads YFSETQ. V lost 6 bases and J lost 7, with 14 bases in between. The CDR3 DNA reads as TGCGCCAGCACTGAGGGGGGGCGGAATGAGCAGTTCTTC. This sequence encodes CASTEGGRNEQFF.

Many counts were recorded for this clonotype. The CDR3: CASSTHSTDTQYF. For the CDR3, the DNA is TGTGCCAGCAGCACACACAGCACAGATACGCAGTATTTT. This chain uses TRBV11-1 with TRBJ2-3; the D is unclear. V lost 5 bases to trimming and J lost 0 bases, with 6 bases between them. Germline assignment: CDR1 SGHAT and CDR2 FQDESV (reference sequence). The CDR3 is 13 residues long.

The J gene is TRBJ1-6, the V gene TRBV27; no definite D call. V lost 1 base and J lost 4, with 8 bases in between. The germline V gene has CDR1 MNHEY and CDR2 SMNVEV (reference sequence). This CDR3 has 15 amino acids. The CDR3 DNA reads TGTGCCAGCAGTTTATGGCCGAGTTATAATTCACCCCTCCACTTT. Its translation: CASSLWPSYNSPLHF.

The chain recombines TRBV7-6 with TRBJ2-3, with D maybe TRBD1 (6 bases). Deletions cut 2 bases from V and 8 bases from J, with 20 bases between. This CDR3 contains 16 residues. Germline V lookup: CDR1 SGHVS, CDR2 FNYEAQ. The CDR3: CASSLQGYLGRATQYF. In DNA form, the CDR3 reads TGTGCCAGCAGCTTACAGGGGTATCTAGGGCGCGCTACGCAGTATTTT.

Comment on this clonotype: The junction and the germline gene differ at one end; a read error may be behind it. V usage is TRBV7-6 and J usage is TRBJ2-2; TRBD2 might be the D (5 bases). The CDR3 is 15 amino acids. Germline V gene sequence: CDR1 SGHVS, CDR2 FNYEAQ. Here the CDR3 DNA reads TGTGCCAGCAGCACTTTAGAGGGTTCGGCCGGGGAGCCGTTTTTT. Its translation: CASSTLEGSAGEPFF.

The chain joins TRBV6-6 to TRBJ2-5; 7 bases are a match to TRBD2. There are 14 residues in the CDR3. Germline CDR1 and CDR2: MNHNY and SVGAGI (reference sequence). V dropped 0 bases and J dropped 13; count of bases not matched to a gene: 11. The CDR3, as DNA: TGTGCCAGCAGTTACTCAGCGGGAAGGCTGGTGCTGTACTTC. This gives the protein CASSYSAGRLVLYF.

This clonotype was picked up one time. The rearrangement links TRBV7-9 to TRBJ2-6; D unclear. Trimming took off 11 bases at V and 1 base at J, with 9 bases between the two ends. CDR3 length equals 13 residues. Germline CDR1 SEHNR, CDR2 FQNEAQ (reference sequence). CDR3 coding DNA: TGTGCCCTTCCGGCTTCTGGGGCCAACGTCCTGACTTTC. Protein: CALPASGANVLTF.

The V gene is TRBV29-1, the J gene TRBJ2-1; 9 bases are shared with TRBD2. V lost 2 bases to trimming and J lost 3 bases; unmatched junction nucleotides: 8. This CDR3 contains 16 residues. CDR1 is SQVTM and CDR2 is ANQGSEA in the germline V gene. Here the CDR3 reads CSVEPRLAAHYNEQFF. The CDR3 DNA follows: TGCAGCGTTGAACCTCGACTAGCGGCGCACTACAATGAGCAGTTCTTC.

The chain carries TRBV5-6 and TRBJ2-1; D is ambiguous. The CDR3 has 14 amino acids. V was cut by 0 bases and J by 10 bases, with 14 bases left in between. Germline CDR1 SGHDT, CDR2 YYEEEE. CDR3 coding DNA: TGTGCCAGCAGCTTGGACGATGGGATAATGGAGCAGTTCTTC. Its protein product is CASSLDDGIMEQFF.

The chain joins TRBV27 to TRBJ2-7; TRBD2 is a possible D gene (5 bases). Germline loops: CDR1 MNHEY, CDR2 SMNVEV (reference sequence). Deletions cut 0 bases from V and 0 bases from J, with 9 bases between. CDR3 size: 15 residues. The CDR3 sequence is CASSLSLGSSYEQYF. The CDR3 region has the DNA TGTGCCAGCAGTTTATCGCTAGGGAGCTCCTACGAGCAGTACTTC.